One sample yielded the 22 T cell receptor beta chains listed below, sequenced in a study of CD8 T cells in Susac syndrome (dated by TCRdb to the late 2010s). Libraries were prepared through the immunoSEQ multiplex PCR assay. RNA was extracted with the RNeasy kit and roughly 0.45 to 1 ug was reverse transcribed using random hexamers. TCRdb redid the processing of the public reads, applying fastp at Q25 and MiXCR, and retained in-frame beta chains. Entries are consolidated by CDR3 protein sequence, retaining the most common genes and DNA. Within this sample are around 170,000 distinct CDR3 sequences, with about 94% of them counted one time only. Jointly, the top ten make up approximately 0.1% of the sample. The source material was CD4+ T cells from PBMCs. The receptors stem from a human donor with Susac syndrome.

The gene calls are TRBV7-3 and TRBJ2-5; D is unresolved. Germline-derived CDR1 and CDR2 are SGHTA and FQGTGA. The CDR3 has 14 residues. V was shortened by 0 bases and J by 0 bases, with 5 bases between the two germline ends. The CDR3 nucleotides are TGTGCCAGCAGCTTAACCGTGAACCAAGAGACCCAGTACTTC. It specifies CASSLTVNQETQYF.

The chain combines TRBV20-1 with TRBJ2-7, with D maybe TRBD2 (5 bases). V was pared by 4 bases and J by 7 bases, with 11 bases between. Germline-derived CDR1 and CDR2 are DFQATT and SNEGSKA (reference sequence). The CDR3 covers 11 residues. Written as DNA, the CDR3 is TGCAGTGCTACTTCGGGGTGGGAGCAGTACTTC. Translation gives CSATSGWEQYF.

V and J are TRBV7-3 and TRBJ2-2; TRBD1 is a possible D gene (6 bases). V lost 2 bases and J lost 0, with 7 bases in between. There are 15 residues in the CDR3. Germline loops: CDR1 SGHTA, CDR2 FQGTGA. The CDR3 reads CASSLGTSNTGELFF. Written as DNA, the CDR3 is TGTGCCAGCAGCTTAGGGACATCGAACACCGGGGAGCTGTTTTTT.

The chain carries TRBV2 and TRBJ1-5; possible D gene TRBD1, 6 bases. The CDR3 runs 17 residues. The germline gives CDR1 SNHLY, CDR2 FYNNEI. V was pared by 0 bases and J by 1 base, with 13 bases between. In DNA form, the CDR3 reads TGTGCCAGCAGTGAAGCGCTTCCGGGGGGCAGCAATCAGCCCCAGCATTTT. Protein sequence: CASSEALPGGSNQPQHF.

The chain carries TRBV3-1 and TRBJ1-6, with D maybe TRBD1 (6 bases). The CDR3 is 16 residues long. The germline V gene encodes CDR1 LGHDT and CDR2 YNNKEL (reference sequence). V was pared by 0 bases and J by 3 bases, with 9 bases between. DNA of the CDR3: TGTGCCAGCAGCCAAGACCGGGGGCGCTATAATTCACCCCTCCACTTT. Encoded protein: CASSQDRGRYNSPLHF. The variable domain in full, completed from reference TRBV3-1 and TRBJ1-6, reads DTAVSQTPKYLVTQMGNDKSIKCEQNLGHDTMYWYKQDSKKFLKIMFSYNNKELIINETVPNRFSPKSPDKAHLNLHINSLELGDSAVYFCASSQDRGRYNSPLHFGNGTRLTVT.

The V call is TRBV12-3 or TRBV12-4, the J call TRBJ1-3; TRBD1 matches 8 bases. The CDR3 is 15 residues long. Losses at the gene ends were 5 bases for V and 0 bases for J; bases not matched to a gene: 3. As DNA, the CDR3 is TGTGCCAGCAGTGGACAGGGAGGCTCTGGAAACACCATATATTTT. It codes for CASSGQGGSGNTIYF.

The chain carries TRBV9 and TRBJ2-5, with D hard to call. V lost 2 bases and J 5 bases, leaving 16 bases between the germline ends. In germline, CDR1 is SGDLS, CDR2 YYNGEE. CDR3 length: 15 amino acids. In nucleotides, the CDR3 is TGTGCCAGCAGCGTCCTCGGGTACAGTGGGGAGACCCAGTACTTC. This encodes CASSVLGYSGETQYF.

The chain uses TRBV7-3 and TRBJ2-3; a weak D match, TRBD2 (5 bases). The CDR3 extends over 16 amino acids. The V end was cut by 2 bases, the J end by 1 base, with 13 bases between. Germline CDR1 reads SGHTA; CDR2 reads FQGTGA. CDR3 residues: CASSLGSGSRTDTQYF. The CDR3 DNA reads TGTGCCAGCAGCTTAGGCAGCGGATCACGCACAGATACGCAGTATTTT. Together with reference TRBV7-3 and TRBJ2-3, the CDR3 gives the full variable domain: GAGVSQTPSNKVTEKGKYVELRCDPISGHTALYWYRQSLGQGPEFLIYFQGTGAADDSGLPNDRFFAVRPEGSVSTLKIQRTERGDSAVYLCASSLGSGSRTDTQYFGPGTRLTVL.

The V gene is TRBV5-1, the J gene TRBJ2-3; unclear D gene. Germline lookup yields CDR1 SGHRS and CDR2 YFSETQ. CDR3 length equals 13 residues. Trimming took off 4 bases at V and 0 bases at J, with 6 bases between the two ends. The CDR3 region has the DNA TGCGCCAGCAGCCCCGTGAGCACAGATACGCAGTATTTT. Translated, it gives CASSPVSTDTQYF.

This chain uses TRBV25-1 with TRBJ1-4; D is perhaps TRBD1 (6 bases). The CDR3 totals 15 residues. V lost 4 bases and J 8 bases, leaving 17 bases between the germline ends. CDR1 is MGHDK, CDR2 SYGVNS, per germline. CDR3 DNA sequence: TGTGCCAGCAGTGCAGCTGACAGGCCCGGCGAAAAACTGTTTTTT. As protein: CASSAADRPGEKLFF.

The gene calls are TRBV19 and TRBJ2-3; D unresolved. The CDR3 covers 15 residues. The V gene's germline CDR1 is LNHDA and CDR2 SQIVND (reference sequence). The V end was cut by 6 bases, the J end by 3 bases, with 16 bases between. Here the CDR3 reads CASSLSDGLTDTQYF. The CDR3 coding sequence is TGTGCCAGTAGCCTCTCGGACGGATTAACAGATACGCAGTATTTT.

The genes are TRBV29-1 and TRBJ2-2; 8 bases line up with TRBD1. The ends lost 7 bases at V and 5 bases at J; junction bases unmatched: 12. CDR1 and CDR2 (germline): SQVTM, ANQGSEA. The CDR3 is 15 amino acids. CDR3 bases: TGCAGCGCTGGACAGGGTCATCAAATAACCGGGGAGCTGTTTTTT. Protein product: CSAGQGHQITGELFF.

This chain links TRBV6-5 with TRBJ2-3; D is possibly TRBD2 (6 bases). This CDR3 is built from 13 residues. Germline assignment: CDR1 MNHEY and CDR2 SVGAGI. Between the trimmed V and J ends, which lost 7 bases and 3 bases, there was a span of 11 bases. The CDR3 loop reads CASKPGGTDTQYF. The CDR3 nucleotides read TGTGCCAGCAAACCTGGGGGGACAGATACGCAGTATTTT.

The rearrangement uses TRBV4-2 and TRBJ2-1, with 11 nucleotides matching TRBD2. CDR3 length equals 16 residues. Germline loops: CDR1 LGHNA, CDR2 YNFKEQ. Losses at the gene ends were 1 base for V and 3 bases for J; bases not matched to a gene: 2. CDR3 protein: CASSQGLAGFYNEQFF. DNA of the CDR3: TGTGCCAGCAGCCAAGGACTAGCGGGGTTCTACAATGAGCAGTTCTTC.

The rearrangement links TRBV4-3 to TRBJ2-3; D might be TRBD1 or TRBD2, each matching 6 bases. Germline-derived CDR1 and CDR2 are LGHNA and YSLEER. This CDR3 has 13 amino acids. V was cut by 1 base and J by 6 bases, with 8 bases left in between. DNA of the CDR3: TGCGCCAGCAGCCAAGGGAGGGGGGATACGCAGTATTTT. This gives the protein CASSQGRGDTQYF.

The CDR3: CASSHREANTGELFF. The CDR3 DNA follows: TGTGCCAGCAGCCACAGGGAAGCGAACACCGGGGAGCTGTTTTTT. The chain couples TRBV2 to TRBJ2-2; a weak D match, TRBD1 (6 bases). The CDR3 runs to 15 residues. Germline V gene sequence: CDR1 SNHLY, CDR2 FYNNEI. Deletions cut 6 bases from V and 0 bases from J, with 11 bases between.

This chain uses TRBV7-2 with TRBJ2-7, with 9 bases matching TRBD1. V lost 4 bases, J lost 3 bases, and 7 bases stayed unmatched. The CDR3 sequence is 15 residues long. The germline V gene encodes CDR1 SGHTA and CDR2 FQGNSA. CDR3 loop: CASSSTGGAGYEQYF. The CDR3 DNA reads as TGTGCCAGCAGCTCAACAGGGGGCGCAGGCTACGAGCAGTACTTC.

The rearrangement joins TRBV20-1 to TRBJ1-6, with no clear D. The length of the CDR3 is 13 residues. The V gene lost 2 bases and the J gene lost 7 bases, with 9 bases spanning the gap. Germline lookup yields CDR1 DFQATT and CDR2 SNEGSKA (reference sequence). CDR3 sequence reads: CSARRVGNSPLHF. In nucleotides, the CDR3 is TGCAGTGCTAGAAGGGTAGGGAATTCACCCCTCCACTTT.

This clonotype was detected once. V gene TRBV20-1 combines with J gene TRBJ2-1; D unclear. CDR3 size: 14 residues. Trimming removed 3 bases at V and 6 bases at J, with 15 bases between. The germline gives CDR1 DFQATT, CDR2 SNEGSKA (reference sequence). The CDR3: CSASLSSVANEQFF. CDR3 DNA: TGCAGTGCTAGTCTATCTTCGGTGGCCAATGAGCAGTTCTTC.

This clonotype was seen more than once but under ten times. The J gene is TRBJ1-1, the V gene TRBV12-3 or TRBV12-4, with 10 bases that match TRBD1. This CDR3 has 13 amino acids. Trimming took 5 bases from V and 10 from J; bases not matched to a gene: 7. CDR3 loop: CASSRTGGFPAFF. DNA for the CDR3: TGTGCCAGCAGTCGGACAGGGGGATTTCCAGCTTTCTTT.

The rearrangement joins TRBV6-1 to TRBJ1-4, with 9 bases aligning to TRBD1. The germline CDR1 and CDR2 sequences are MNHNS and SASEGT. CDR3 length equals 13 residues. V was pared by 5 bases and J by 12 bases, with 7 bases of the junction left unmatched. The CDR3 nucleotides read TGTGCCAGCAGTCGGGACAGGGCCCCCGAACTGTTTTTT. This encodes CASSRDRAPELFF.

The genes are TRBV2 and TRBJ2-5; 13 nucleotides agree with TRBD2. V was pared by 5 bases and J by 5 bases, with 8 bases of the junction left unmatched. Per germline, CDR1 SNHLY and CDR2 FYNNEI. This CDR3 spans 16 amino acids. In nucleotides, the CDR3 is TGTGCCAGCAGTAGACTAGCGGGGGGTTTGGGCGAGACCCAGTACTTC. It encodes CASSRLAGGLGETQYF.